These T cell receptor beta chains were read from a single sample in a study of STAT5B mutations in CD4+ large granular lymphocyte leukemia. Only in-frame clones appear in the TCRdb table, and some are missing; sequencing was by immunoSEQ multiplex PCR. The sample holds about 30,000 clones; around 76% are singletons and the top ten take around 2%. Sequencing was performed on CD4+ T cells from blood buffy coats. The source of these receptors is a human donor in good health. CDR3s include the opening cysteine and the closing phenylalanine or tryptophan. The order of the fields is V gene, clone size, D gene, J gene, CDR3 protein, CDR3 DNA. D genes are given only for firm matches. Rows give clone size only sometimes, using once, few, many, or a class for an expanded clone.

TRBV28	.	TRBD1	TRBJ2-7	CASSGTGVFTYEQYF	TGTGCCAGCTCCGGGACAGGGGTTTTCACCTACGAGCAGTACTTC
TRBV6-1	.	TRBD1	TRBJ2-7	CASSGLDRWAYEQYF	TGTGCCAGCAGTGGGTTGGACAGGTGGGCCTACGAGCAGTACTTC
TRBV10-1	.	.	TRBJ2-3	CASSDRRQVTDTQYF	TGCGCCAGCAGTGACCGTAGACAGGTCACAGATACGCAGTATTTT
TRBV5-1	.	.	TRBJ2-4	CASSLGGSAKNIQYF	TGCGCCAGCAGCTTGGGGGGTTCTGCCAAAAACATTCAGTACTTC
TRBV5-1	few	.	TRBJ1-1	CASSSLRLGTEAFF	TGCGCCAGCAGCTCCCTGAGGTTGGGGACTGAAGCTTTCTTT
TRBV28	.	.	TRBJ1-5	CASSLGVRNQPQHF	TGTGCCAGCAGTTTGGGCGTCCGCAATCAGCCCCAGCATTTT
TRBV4-3	.	TRBD2	TRBJ2-7	CASSHGLTSGVSYEQYF	TGCGCCAGCAGCCATGGACTCACTAGCGGGGTCTCCTACGAGCAGTACTTC
TRBV7-2	.	TRBD2	TRBJ2-7	CASSSPGGPLEQYF	TGTGCCAGCAGCTCTCCGGGGGGGCCCCTCGAGCAGTACTTC
TRBV4-3	.	.	TRBJ1-2	CASSQVGIYGYTF	TGCGCCAGCAGCCAAGTCGGCATCTATGGCTACACCTTC
TRBV28	.	.	TRBJ2-5	CASSLGHTDSQETQYF	TGTGCCAGCAGTTTGGGGCACACCGACAGCCAAGAGACCCAGTACTTC
TRBV28	few	.	TRBJ1-2	CASSAGTNYGYTF	TGTGCCAGCAGTGCTGGGACTAACTATGGCTACACCTTC
TRBV10-3	.	.	TRBJ2-1	CAISERTTYNEQFF	TGTGCCATCAGTGAGCGGACTACCTACAATGAGCAGTTCTTC
TRBV7-6	few	TRBD2	TRBJ2-3	CASSSGSASGRADTQYF	TGTGCCAGCAGCTCGGGTAGTGCTAGCGGGAGGGCAGATACGCAGTATTTT
TRBV2	once	.	TRBJ2-3	CASSAGIGTDTQYF	TGTGCCAGCAGTGCAGGGATTGGCACAGATACGCAGTATTTT
TRBV19	.	TRBD1	TRBJ2-7	CASRRGGQGTEQYF	TGTGCCAGTAGAAGAGGGGGACAGGGAACCGAGCAGTACTTC
TRBV5-4	.	TRBD2	TRBJ2-1	CASISGGHDNEQFF	TGTGCCAGCATTAGCGGGGGGCACGACAATGAGCAGTTCTTC